Listed here are 21 T cell receptor beta chains from one sample, sequenced in a study of T cells after yellow fever vaccination. TCRdb itself ran the 5' RACE reads through MiXCR, one entry per CDR3 protein. This sample has 500,000 to 550,000 distinct CDR3 sequences, with around a fifth found just once. This specimen consisted of PBMCs, obtained 21 days after the first yellow fever vaccination. The receptors here all came from a man aged 18 to 30 who received the YFV17D yellow fever vaccine.

This clonotype was seen a few times. V gene TRBV28 combines with J gene TRBJ1-2; D is undetermined. V lost 11 bases to trimming and J lost 2 bases, with 12 bases between them. Germline values: CDR1 MDHEN, CDR2 SYDVKM. The CDR3 has 12 residues. CDR3 protein: CAGEDSNYGYTF. CDR3 nucleotides: TGTGCCGGGGAGGATTCCAACTATGGCTACACCTTC.

This clonotype has only a few counts. This chain links TRBV4-2 with TRBJ2-3; D is uncertain. The length of the CDR3 is 13 residues. Germline V gene sequence: CDR1 LGHNA, CDR2 YNFKEQ. Trimming pared 1 base from V and 4 bases from J, leaving 6 bases between. The DNA for the CDR3 is TGTGCCAGCAGCCAAGCCGGCGCAGATACGCAGTATTTT. This codes for CASSQAGADTQYF.

This chain links TRBV12-3 or TRBV12-4 with TRBJ1-5, with D possibly being TRBD1 (5 bases). This CDR3 spans 17 amino acids. V was shortened by 3 bases and J by 1 base, with 16 bases between the two germline ends. As DNA, the CDR3 is TGTGCCAGCAGTTTCCTACAGGCCGTAGGCAGCAATCAGCCCCAGCATTTT. Protein product: CASSFLQAVGSNQPQHF.

This clonotype was counted a few times. V gene TRBV20-1 combines with J gene TRBJ2-7; D is undetermined. The CDR3 spans 15 residues. The germline CDR1 and CDR2 sequences are DFQATT and SNEGSKA (reference sequence). Trimming left V 0 bases short and J 2 bases short, with 14 bases between. The CDR3 spells CSAREGRRPTYEQYF. Written as DNA, the CDR3 is TGCAGTGCTAGAGAAGGGCGGAGACCTACCTACGAGCAGTACTTC.

The V gene is TRBV7-2, the J gene TRBJ1-1; D call uncertain. The germline V and J ends were trimmed by 2 bases and 1 base, with 5 bases remaining between them. This CDR3 has 13 residues. Germline assignment: CDR1 SGHTA and CDR2 FQGNSA. The CDR3 sequence is CASSLKANTEAFF. DNA for the CDR3: TGTGCCAGCAGCTTAAAAGCGAACACTGAAGCTTTCTTT.

Ten or more counts support this clonotype. CDR3 residues: CASSSRQGRINEQFF. The CDR3, as DNA: TGTGCCAGCAGCTCCCGGCAGGGCAGAATCAATGAGCAGTTCTTC. V gene TRBV7-3 combines with J gene TRBJ2-1; a weak D match, TRBD1 (5 bases). The V end lost 4 bases, the J end lost 6 bases, and 16 bases lay between the germline ends. Per the germline V gene, CDR1 is SGHTA and CDR2 is FQGTGA. CDR3 length: 15 amino acids. The full variable domain, its missing parts supplied by reference TRBV7-3 and TRBJ2-1, is GAGVSQTPSNKVTEKGKYVELRCDPISGHTALYWYRQSLGQGPEFLIYFQGTGAADDSGLPNDRFFAVRPEGSVSTLKIQRTERGDSAVYLCASSSRQGRINEQFFGPGTRLTVL.

This clonotype came up a few times. The rearrangement links TRBV6-5 to TRBJ1-3; TRBD1 matches at 7 bases. The CDR3 runs to 17 residues. Looked up from germline, CDR1 is MNHEY and CDR2 is SVGAGI. Trimming took 2 bases from V and 3 from J; bases not matched to a gene: 10. The CDR3 loop is CASSYTFSRTGGNTIYF. In DNA form, the CDR3 reads TGTGCCAGCAGTTACACTTTTTCCCGGACAGGTGGAAACACCATATATTTT.

The chain is built from TRBV28 and TRBJ1-2, with a tentative D call TRBD1 (6 bases). Germline V CDR1 and CDR2: MDHEN, SYDVKM. Trimming stripped 10 bases from V and 7 bases from J, with 22 bases between. The CDR3 is made up of 14 amino acids. The DNA for the CDR3 is TGTGCCACCGACGCAACAGGGTTCGGTCGTGGCTACACCTTC. It specifies CATDATGFGRGYTF.

This clonotype turned up a few times. CDR3 DNA: TGTGCCAGCAGCTTAGTGAAAGTGGCGCAGGGAAATCAGCCCCAGCATTTT. Translating gives CASSLVKVAQGNQPQHF. The chain recombines TRBV7-8 with TRBJ1-5; D possibly corresponds to TRBD1 (5 bases). The CDR3 totals 17 residues. Trimming took 1 base from V and 4 from J, leaving 17 bases between them. The germline gives CDR1 SGHVS, CDR2 FQNEAQ.

The chain couples TRBV28 to TRBJ1-1; a weak D match, TRBD1 (6 bases). Trimming left V 5 bases short and J 4 bases short, with 17 bases between. Germline V gives CDR1 MDHEN, CDR2 SYDVKM. CDR3 length: 15 amino acids. CDR3 nucleotides: TGTGCCAGCAGTCCACGACAGGATATCGGCACTGAAGCTTTCTTT. Translation: CASSPRQDIGTEAFF.

This rearrangement joins TRBV15 to TRBJ2-3; the D is unclear. The V gene's germline CDR1 is LNHNV and CDR2 YYDKDF (reference sequence). This CDR3 region has 13 residues. Trimming removed 2 bases at V and 2 bases at J, with 5 bases between. CDR3 sequence: CATSRRPTDTQYF. The CDR3 DNA sequence: TGTGCCACCAGCAGACGGCCCACAGATACGCAGTATTTT.

The gene calls are TRBV9 and TRBJ2-3; TRBD2 matches at 9 bases. There are 18 residues in the CDR3. The V segment lost 3 bases and the J segment 5 bases; nucleotides outside the gene matches: 16. Germline values: CDR1 SGDLS, CDR2 YYNGEE. CDR3 coding DNA: TGTGCCAGCAGCGATCAAGGAGTAGCGGGGGATTTGCGAGATACGCAGTATTTT. This sequence encodes CASSDQGVAGDLRDTQYF.

As DNA, the CDR3 is TGCGCCAGCAGCCAAGAAGGGCTAGCGGGGACGCAGTATTTT. Its translation: CASSQEGLAGTQYF. The chain recombines TRBV4-1 with TRBJ2-3; 9 bases map to TRBD2. The V segment lost 0 bases and the J segment 9 bases; nucleotides outside the gene matches: 4. This CDR3 is built from 14 residues. Per the germline V gene, CDR1 is MGHRA and CDR2 is YSYEKL.

The chain couples TRBV9 to TRBJ2-2; possibly TRBD1 or TRBD2 for D (5 bases each). Germline CDR1 is SGDLS and CDR2 is YYNGEE. The CDR3 contains 17 residues. V was trimmed by 2 bases and J by 2 bases, leaving 16 bases between them. The CDR3, as DNA: TGTGCCAGCAGCGTGGGGCGGGCCCGTTTTAACACCGGGGAGCTGTTTTTT. This sequence encodes CASSVGRARFNTGELFF.

This clonotype was observed a handful of times. At one end the junction does not follow the germline gene, possibly because of a read error. The chain has TRBV7-3 and TRBJ2-2, with 10 bases that match TRBD1. Looked up from germline, CDR1 is SGHTA and CDR2 is FQGTGA. The length of the CDR3 is 12 residues. The CDR3 coding sequence is TGTGCCAGCAGCGTAGGACAGGGGGTGCTGTTTTTT. As protein: CASSVGQGVLFF. The whole variable domain, remainder taken from reference TRBV7-3 and TRBJ2-2, is GAGVSQTPSNKVTEKGKYVELRCDPISGHTALYWYRQSLGQGPEFLIYFQGTGAADDSGLPNDRFFAVRPEGSVSTLKIQRTERGDSAVYLCASSVGQGVLFFGEGSRLTVL.

The table lists this clonotype with a few counts. V usage is TRBV20-1 and J usage is TRBJ2-3; 8 bases align to TRBD1. V shed 7 bases and J 10 bases; nucleotides not matched to a gene: 13. This CDR3 is built from 13 residues. The germline gives CDR1 DFQATT, CDR2 SNEGSKA (reference sequence). This CDR3 is CSGLALTQGAQYF. CDR3 bases: TGCAGTGGTCTAGCCCTCACACAGGGGGCGCAGTATTTT.

The CDR3 protein is CASSLRDNTGELFF. For the CDR3, the DNA is TGTGCCAGCAGCTTACGGGATAACACCGGGGAGCTGTTTTTT. The chain uses TRBV11-2 and TRBJ2-2, with a weak D call TRBD2 (5 bases). V lost 2 bases to trimming and J lost 2 bases, with 6 bases between them. The germline V gene has CDR1 SGHAT and CDR2 FQNNGV. The CDR3 covers 14 residues.

This clonotype was seen more than once but under ten times. V usage is TRBV4-3 and J usage is TRBJ1-2; D is possibly TRBD1 (6 bases). The germline V and J ends were trimmed by 0 bases and 6 bases, with 14 bases remaining between them. Germline CDR1 reads LGHNA; CDR2 reads YSLEER. CDR3 size: 15 residues. The CDR3 here is CASSQDRGGRDGYTF. The DNA of the CDR3 is TGCGCCAGCAGCCAAGATCGGGGGGGCAGGGATGGCTACACCTTC.

This clonotype occurred a few times. CDR3 sequence reads: CASGLGTGGLNTEAFF. The CDR3 DNA sequence: TGTGCCAGCGGCCTGGGGACAGGGGGTCTGAACACTGAAGCTTTCTTT. The genes are TRBV6-1 and TRBJ1-1, with 11 nucleotides matching TRBD1. Germline V gives CDR1 MNHNS, CDR2 SASEGT. This CDR3 has 16 amino acids. V lost 8 bases to trimming and J lost 0 bases; unmatched junction nucleotides: 8.

The chain links TRBV3-1 to TRBJ2-1, with 9 bases that match TRBD2. The CDR3 totals 16 residues. Germline V CDR1 and CDR2: LGHDT, YNNKEL (reference sequence). The trim removed 1 base at V and 3 bases at J, leaving 4 bases unmatched. CDR3 sequence (DNA): TGTGCCAGCAGCCAAGTCGGGACTAGCTACTACAATGAGCAGTTCTTC. Its protein is CASSQVGTSYYNEQFF.

The chain employs TRBV29-1 and TRBJ2-7; TRBD1 aligns across 8 bases. Per germline, CDR1 SQVTM and CDR2 ANQGSEA. V trimming: 6 bases; J trimming: 6 bases; junction bases outside the gene matches: 10. The CDR3 contains 13 residues. This chain's CDR3 is CSVTRGTGLEQYF. In DNA form, the CDR3 reads TGCAGCGTAACCCGCGGGACAGGCCTCGAGCAGTACTTC.